This T cell receptor beta chain was profiled in a study of blood T cell repertoires in COVID-19. Overall study context: Acute and convalescent COVID-19 samples came from the United States, Italy and Spain. From T cells, B-cell-depleted T cells, or PBMCs came the material, which was cDNA or gDNA.

Source study methods: Amplification of reference gene primers provided the estimated nucleated cell counts. The assay was immunoSEQ multiplex PCR, and TCRdb's table has in-frame clones only and misses some. V, J and clone size derive from that table, while D and trimming were established from the DNA sequence. The sample holds 100,000 or so clones, about 76% seen once. This clone was counted once. The receptor's source is a human donor in a cohort sampled during active COVID-19. The sample was peripheral blood.

CDR3 sequence reads: CASSEEGRVSYEQYF. In DNA, the CDR3 is TGTGCCAGCAGTGAAGAAGGGAGGGTCTCCTACGAGCAGTACTTC. This sequence joins TRBV25-1 and TRBJ2-7; 7 bases line up with TRBD2. This CDR3 spans 15 amino acids. Losses at the gene ends were 2 bases for V and 0 bases for J; bases not matched to a gene: 4. The germline gives CDR1 MGHDK, CDR2 SYGVNS.